The rows below give T cell receptor beta chains drawn from one sample of a study of T cell responses to AZD1222 COVID-19 vaccine. TCRdb's copy holds only in-frame clones and misses some; the assay was immunoSEQ multiplex PCR. The sample holds 95,000 to 100,000 clones, roughly nine tenths seen once. Sequencing was performed on peripheral blood, taken on day 0 of AZD1222 vaccination. These TCRs come from an adult in good health. CDR3s include the opening cysteine and the closing phenylalanine or tryptophan. A D gene is named only where the DNA matches it firmly. A row's size may be missing; if present it is once, few, many or a size class.

>TRBJ2-1|TRBD2|TRBV27|-
TGTGCCAGCAGTCCCCTAGTACTAGCGAGGCAGTTCTTC
CASSPLVLARQFF
>TRBJ1-3|-|TRBV10-3|once
TGTGCCATCAGTGAGTCCGGCAGCTCTGGAAACACCATATATTTT
CAISESGSSGNTIYF
>TRBJ2-7|TRBD2|TRBV9|-
TGTGCCAGCAGCGTAGGCTTAGGACTAGCGGCGCCGTTGGGCCCCTACGAGCAGTACTTC
CASSVGLGLAAPLGPYEQYF
>TRBJ1-2|-|TRBV2|-
TGTGCCACTTTGGGGCAGGGGATCTTTGGCTACACCTTC
CATLGQGIFGYTF
>TRBJ2-1|-|TRBV5-4|-
TGTGCCAGCAGTTCGTTGACAGTCTACAATGAGCAGTTCTTC
CASSSLTVYNEQFF
>TRBJ1-5|-|TRBV19|once
TGTGCCAGTAGTATGAGGCAGGGAAGACAGCCCCAGCATTTT
CASSMRQGRQPQHF
>TRBJ2-2|TRBD2|TRBV9|-
TGTGCCAGCAGCGTACTAGCGGGTGCCGGGGAGCTGTTTTTT
CASSVLAGAGELFF
>TRBJ2-2|TRBD2|TRBV3-1/TRBV3-2|-
TGTGCCAGCAGCCAAGAACTAGCGGGGGACAACACCGGGGAGCTGTTTTTT
CASSQELAGDNTGELFF
>TRBJ2-3|-|TRBV5-1|-
TGCGCCAGCAGCTTGGCCCGGGGCTTCACAGATACGCAGTATTTT
CASSLARGFTDTQYF
>TRBJ1-4|-|TRBV16|-
TGTGCCAGCACCCAACTCCTGGCGGGTGAAAAACTGTTTTTT
CASTQLLAGEKLFF
>TRBJ1-1|TRBD1|TRBV7-6|-
TGTGCCAGCAGCTTTGGGACAGACACTGAAGCTTTCTTT
CASSFGTDTEAFF
>TRBJ1-4|-|TRBV21-1|-
TGTGCCAGCACGGGACAGAGTAATGAAAAACTGTTTTTT
CASTGQSNEKLFF
>TRBJ1-1|-|TRBV19|-
TGTGCCAGTAGTATAGTACGGGACACTGAAGCTTTCTTT
CASSIVRDTEAFF
>TRBJ1-5|-|TRBV19|-
TGTGCCAGTAGTGCTAGGGCACAGCTTGGACAGCCCCAGCATTTT
CASSARAQLGQPQHF
>TRBJ1-1|TRBD1|TRBV9|once
TGTGCCAGCAGCGCAGGACAGGGGAGACACACTGAAGCTTTCTTT
CASSAGQGRHTEAFF
>TRBJ2-5|-|TRBV5-6|-
TGTGCCAGCAGCTGGGCCGGGACAACAGAAGAGACCCAGTACTTC
CASSWAGTTEETQYF
>TRBJ1-1|TRBD1|TRBV7-9|medium-sized
TGTGCCAGCAGTGCTGGAGGCAGGGGGGGAACTGAAGCTTTCTTT
CASSAGGRGGTEAFF
>TRBJ2-7|TRBD1|TRBV5-1|-
TGCGCCAGCAGCTTGGACGGGACAGGGGTTCCCTACGAGCAGTACTTC
CASSLDGTGVPYEQYF
>TRBJ2-5|-|TRBV5-5|-
TGTGCCAGCAGCCGGGAGTGGGGGGCGGAGACCCAGTACTTC
CASSREWGAETQYF
>TRBJ1-5|TRBD1|TRBV28|-
TGTGCCAGCAGTGAGGGACAGAGAAATCAGCCCCAGCATTTT
CASSEGQRNQPQHF
>TRBJ2-2|-|TRBV28|-
TGTGCCAGCAGTTTACCCGAGAGGAGCACCGGGGAGCTGTTTTTT
CASSLPERSTGELFF
>TRBJ1-2|-|TRBV3-1/TRBV3-2|once
TGTGCCAGCAGCTCAGGGACGGCGTCCTATGGCTACACCTTC
CASSSGTASYGYTF
>TRBJ2-2|-|TRBV6-1|-
TGTGCCAGCAGTGAAGGGAGCGGGTCCACCGGGGAGCTGTTTTTT
CASSEGSGSTGELFF
>TRBJ1-1|TRBD1|TRBV10-3|-
TGTGCCATCAGTGTAGACAGGGGCTTGGGTGAAGCTTTCTTT
CAISVDRGLGEAFF
>TRBJ2-5|-|TRBV11-2|-
TGTGCCAGCAGCTTAGAGTCGATCCAAGAGACCCAGTACTTC
CASSLESIQETQYF
>TRBJ1-1|-|TRBV28|-
TGTGCCAGCAGTTTCATAGTGGGCACTGAAGCTTTCTTT
CASSFIVGTEAFF